The source of this TCR beta chain is a study of shared clonotypes between healthy human individuals. Assay: immunoSEQ multiplex PCR; the TCRdb copy retains only in-frame clones and omits some. The table has fewer than 1.6 million clones, 98% seen once. CDR3 length equals 14 residues. Germline CDR1 MNHEY, CDR2 SMNVEV (reference sequence). V lost 3 bases and J lost 4, with 10 bases in between. This clone was counted once. The sample has other DNA sequences that encode this CDR3 too. The V gene is TRBV27, the J gene TRBJ1-3; possible D gene TRBD1, 5 bases. This TCR came from a young man in good health. Material: naive CD4+ T cells sorted from blood. Subset defined: CD45RA+ positively selected. In DNA form, the CDR3 reads TGTGCCAGCAGTTTTTCGGGGCCCGGAAACACCATATATTTT. Its translation: CASSFSGPGNTIYF.